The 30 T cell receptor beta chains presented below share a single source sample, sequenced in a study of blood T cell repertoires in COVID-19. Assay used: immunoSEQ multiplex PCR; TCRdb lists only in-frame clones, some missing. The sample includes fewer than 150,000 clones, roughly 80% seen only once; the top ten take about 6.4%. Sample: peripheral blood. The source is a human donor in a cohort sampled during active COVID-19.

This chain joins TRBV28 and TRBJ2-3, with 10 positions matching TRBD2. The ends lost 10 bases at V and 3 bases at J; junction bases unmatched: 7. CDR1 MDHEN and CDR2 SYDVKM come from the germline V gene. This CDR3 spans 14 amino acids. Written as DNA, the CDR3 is TGTGCCATTGATAAGACTAGCGGGACAGATACGCAGTATTTT. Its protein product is CAIDKTSGTDTQYF.

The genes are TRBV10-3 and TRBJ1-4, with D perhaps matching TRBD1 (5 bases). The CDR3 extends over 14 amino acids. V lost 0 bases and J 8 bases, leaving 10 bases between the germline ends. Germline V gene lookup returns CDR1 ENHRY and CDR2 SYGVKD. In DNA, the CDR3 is TGTGCCATCAGTGAGTCGATGGGGGGAGAAAAACTGTTTTTT. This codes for CAISESMGGEKLFF.

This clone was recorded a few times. The CDR3 reads CASRELAGTDTQYF. Written as DNA, the CDR3 is TGCGCCAGCAGGGAACTAGCGGGGACAGATACGCAGTATTTT. This chain connects TRBV5-1 to TRBJ2-3; 10 bases agree with TRBD2. CDR1 SGHRS and CDR2 YFSETQ come from the germline V gene. CDR3 length equals 14 residues. V was pared by 5 bases and J by 3 bases, with 3 bases of the junction left unmatched.

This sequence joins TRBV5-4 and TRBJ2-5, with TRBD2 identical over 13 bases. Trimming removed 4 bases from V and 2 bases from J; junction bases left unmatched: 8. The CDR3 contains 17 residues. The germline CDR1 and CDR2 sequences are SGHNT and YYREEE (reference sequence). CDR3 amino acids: CASSVPRTSGGQETQYF. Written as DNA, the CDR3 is TGTGCCAGCAGCGTCCCCCGGACTAGCGGGGGACAAGAGACCCAGTACTTC.

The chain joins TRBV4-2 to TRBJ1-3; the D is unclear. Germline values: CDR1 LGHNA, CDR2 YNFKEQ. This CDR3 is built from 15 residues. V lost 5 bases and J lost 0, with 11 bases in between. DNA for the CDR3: TGTGCCAGCAGCGAAAGCTTGGTCTCTGGAAACACCATATATTTT. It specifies CASSESLVSGNTIYF.

The CDR3 is CASSLTGEGQPQHF. CDR3 nucleotides: TGTGCCAGCAGCCTGACAGGGGAGGGTCAGCCCCAGCATTTT. V usage is TRBV9 and J usage is TRBJ1-5, with 8 bases matching TRBD1. The CDR3 length is 14 residues. Germline trimming cut 4 bases from V and 6 bases from J; bases unmatched to any gene: 6. Looked up from germline, CDR1 is SGDLS and CDR2 is YYNGEE.

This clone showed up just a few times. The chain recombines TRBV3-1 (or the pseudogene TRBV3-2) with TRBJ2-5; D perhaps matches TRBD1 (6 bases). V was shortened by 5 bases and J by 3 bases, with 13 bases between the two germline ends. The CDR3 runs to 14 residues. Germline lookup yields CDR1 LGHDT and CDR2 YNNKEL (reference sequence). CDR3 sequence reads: CASSIRRQEETQYF. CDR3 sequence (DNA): TGTGCCAGCAGCATTCGACGACAGGAAGAGACCCAGTACTTC.

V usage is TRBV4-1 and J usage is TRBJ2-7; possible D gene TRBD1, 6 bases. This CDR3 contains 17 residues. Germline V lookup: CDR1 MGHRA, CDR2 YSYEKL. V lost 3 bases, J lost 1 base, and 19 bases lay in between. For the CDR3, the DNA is TGCGCCAGCAGCCAGGTCAGGGGCCAAGCTAGGTCCTACGAGCAGTACTTC. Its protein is CASSQVRGQARSYEQYF.

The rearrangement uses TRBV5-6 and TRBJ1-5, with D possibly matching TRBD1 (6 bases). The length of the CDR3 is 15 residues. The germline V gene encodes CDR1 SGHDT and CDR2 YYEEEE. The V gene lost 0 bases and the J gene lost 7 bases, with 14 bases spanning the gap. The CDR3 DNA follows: TGTGCCAGCAGCTTGGGTCCAGGGGTGAGGCAGCCCCAGCATTTT. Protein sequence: CASSLGPGVRQPQHF.

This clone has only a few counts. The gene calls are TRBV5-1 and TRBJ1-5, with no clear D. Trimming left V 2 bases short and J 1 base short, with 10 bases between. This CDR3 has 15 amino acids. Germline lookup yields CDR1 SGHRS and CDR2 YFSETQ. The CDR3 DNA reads TGCGCCAGCAGCTTAGATAGAGGCAGCAATCAGCCCCAGCATTTT. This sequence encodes CASSLDRGSNQPQHF.

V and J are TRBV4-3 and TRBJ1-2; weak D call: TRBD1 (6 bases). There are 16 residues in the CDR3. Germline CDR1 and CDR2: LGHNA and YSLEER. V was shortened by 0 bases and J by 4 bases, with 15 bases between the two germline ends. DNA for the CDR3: TGCGCCAGCAGCCAAGATGTGTACCAGGACAGCTATGGCTACACCTTC. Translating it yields CASSQDVYQDSYGYTF.

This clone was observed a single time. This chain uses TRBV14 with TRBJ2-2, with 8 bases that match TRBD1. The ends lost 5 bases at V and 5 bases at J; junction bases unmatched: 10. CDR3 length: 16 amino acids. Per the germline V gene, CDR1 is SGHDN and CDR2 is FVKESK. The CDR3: CASSARTGQGTGELFF. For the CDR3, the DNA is TGTGCCAGCAGCGCCCGGACAGGGCAAGGAACCGGGGAGCTGTTTTTT.

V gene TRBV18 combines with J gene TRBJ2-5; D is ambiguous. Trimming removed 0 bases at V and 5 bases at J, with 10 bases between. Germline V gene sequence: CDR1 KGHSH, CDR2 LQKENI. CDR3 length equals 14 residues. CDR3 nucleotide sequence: TGTGCCAGCTCACCACCGTCAGGCGAGGAGACCCAGTACTTC. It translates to CASSPPSGEETQYF.

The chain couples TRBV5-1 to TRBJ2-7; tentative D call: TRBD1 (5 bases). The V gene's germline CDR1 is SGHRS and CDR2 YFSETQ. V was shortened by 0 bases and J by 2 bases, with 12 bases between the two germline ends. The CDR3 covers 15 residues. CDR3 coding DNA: TGCGCCAGCAGCTTGGGGCAGGGCTTCACCTACGAGCAGTACTTC. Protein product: CASSLGQGFTYEQYF.

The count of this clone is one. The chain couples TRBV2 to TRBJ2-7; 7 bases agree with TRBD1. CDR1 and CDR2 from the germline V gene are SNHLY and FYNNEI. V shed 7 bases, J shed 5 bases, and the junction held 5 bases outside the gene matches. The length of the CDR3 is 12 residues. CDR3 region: CASNKGADEQYF. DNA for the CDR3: TGTGCCAGCAATAAGGGGGCGGACGAGCAGTACTTC.

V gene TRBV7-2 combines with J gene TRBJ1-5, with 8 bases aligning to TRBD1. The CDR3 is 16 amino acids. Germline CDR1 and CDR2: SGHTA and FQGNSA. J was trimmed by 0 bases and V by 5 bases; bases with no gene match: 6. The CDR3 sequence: CASSEGTGLSNQPQHF. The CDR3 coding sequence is TGTGCCAGCAGCGAAGGGACAGGACTTAGCAATCAGCCCCAGCATTTT.

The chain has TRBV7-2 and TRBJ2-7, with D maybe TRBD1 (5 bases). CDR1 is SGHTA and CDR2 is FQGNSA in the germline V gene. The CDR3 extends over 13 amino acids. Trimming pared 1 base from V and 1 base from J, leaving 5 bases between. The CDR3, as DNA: TGTGCCAGCAGCTTAGACAGGTCCTACGAGCAGTACTTC. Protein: CASSLDRSYEQYF. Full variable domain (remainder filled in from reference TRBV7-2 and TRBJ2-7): GAGVSQSPSNKVTEKGKDVELRCDPISGHTALYWYRQSLGQGLEFLIYFQGNSAPDKSGLPSDRFSAERTGGSVSTLTIQRTQQEDSAVYLCASSLDRSYEQYFGPGTRLTVT.

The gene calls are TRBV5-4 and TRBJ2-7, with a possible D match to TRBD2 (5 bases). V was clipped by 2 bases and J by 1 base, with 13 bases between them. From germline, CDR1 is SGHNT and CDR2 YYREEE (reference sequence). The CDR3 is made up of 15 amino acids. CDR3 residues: CASSLGPGSSYEQYF. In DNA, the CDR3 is TGTGCCAGCAGCTTAGGCCCGGGGTCTTCCTACGAGCAGTACTTC.

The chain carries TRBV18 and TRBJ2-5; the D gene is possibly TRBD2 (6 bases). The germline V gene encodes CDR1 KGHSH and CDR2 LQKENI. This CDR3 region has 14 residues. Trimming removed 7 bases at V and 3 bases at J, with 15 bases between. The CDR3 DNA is TGTGCCAGCTTACCTGGGACTTCTAAAGAGACCCAGTACTTC. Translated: CASLPGTSKETQYF. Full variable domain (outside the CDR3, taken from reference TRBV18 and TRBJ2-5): NAGVMQNPRHLVRRRGQEARLRCSPMKGHSHVYWYRQLPEEGLKFMVYLQKENIIDESGMPKERFSAEFPKEGPSILRIQQVVRGDSAAYFCASLPGTSKETQYFGPGTRLLVL.

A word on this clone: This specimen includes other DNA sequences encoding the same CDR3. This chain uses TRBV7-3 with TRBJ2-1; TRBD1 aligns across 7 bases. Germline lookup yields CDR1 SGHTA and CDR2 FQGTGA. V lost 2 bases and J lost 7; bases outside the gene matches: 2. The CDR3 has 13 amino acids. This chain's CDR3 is CASSLLQGNEQFF. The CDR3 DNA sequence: TGTGCCAGCAGCTTACTACAGGGGAATGAGCAGTTCTTC.

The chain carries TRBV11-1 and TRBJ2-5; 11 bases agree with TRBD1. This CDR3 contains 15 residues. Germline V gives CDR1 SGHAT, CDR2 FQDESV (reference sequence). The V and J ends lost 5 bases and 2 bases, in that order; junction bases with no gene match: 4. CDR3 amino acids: CASSARDRGQETQYF. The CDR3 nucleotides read TGTGCCAGCAGCGCCCGGGACAGGGGGCAAGAGACCCAGTACTTC.

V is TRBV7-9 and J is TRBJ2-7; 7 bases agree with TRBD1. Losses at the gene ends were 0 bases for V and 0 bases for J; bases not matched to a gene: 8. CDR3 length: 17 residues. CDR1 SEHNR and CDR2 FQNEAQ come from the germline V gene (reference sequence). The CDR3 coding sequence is TGTGCCAGCAGCTTAGCAGGGGGCGCGGTGCTCTCCTACGAGCAGTACTTC. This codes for CASSLAGGAVLSYEQYF.

The CDR3 reads CSASRDRGGYTF. CDR3 DNA sequence: TGCAGTGCTAGTCGTGACAGGGGTGGCTACACCTTC. The rearrangement links TRBV20-1 to TRBJ1-2; 8 bases line up with TRBD1. Germline CDR1 DFQATT, CDR2 SNEGSKA (reference sequence). Unmatched junction bases numbered 4, after V lost 3 bases and J lost 7 bases. The CDR3 has 12 residues.

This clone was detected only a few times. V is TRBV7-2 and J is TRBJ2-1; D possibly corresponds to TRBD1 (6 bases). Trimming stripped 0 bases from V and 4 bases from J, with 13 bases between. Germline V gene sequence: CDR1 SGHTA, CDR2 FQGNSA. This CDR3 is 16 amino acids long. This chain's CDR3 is CASSLALGTPYNEQFF. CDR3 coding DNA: TGTGCCAGCAGCTTAGCGTTGGGGACACCATACAATGAGCAGTTCTTC.

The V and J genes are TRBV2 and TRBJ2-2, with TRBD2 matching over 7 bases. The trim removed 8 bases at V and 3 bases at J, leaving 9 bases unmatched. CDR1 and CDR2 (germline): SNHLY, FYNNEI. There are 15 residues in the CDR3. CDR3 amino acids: CASGTSVGDTGELFF. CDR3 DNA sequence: TGTGCCAGCGGAACTAGCGTCGGCGACACCGGGGAGCTGTTTTTT.

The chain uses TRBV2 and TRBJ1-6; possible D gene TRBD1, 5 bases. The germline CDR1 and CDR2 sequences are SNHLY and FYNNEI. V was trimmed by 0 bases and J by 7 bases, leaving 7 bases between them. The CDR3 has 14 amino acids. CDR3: CASSEAAGNSPLHF. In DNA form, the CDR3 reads TGTGCCAGCAGTGAAGCGGCAGGGAATTCACCCCTCCACTTT.

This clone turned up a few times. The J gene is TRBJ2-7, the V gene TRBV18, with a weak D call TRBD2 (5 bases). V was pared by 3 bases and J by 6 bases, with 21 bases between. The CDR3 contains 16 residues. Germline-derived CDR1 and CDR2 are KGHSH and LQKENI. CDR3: CASSPEVRATSGEQYF. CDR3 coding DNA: TGTGCCAGCTCACCGGAGGTCCGGGCCACCTCCGGCGAGCAGTACTTC.

The CDR3: CASSQDWWGQGYTF. In nucleotides, the CDR3 is TGCGCCAGCAGCCAAGACTGGTGGGGGCAAGGCTACACCTTC. This rearrangement joins TRBV4-1 to TRBJ1-2; D is perhaps TRBD1 (6 bases). CDR1 MGHRA and CDR2 YSYEKL come from the germline V gene. This CDR3 contains 14 residues. The V gene lost 0 bases and the J gene lost 8 bases, with 13 bases spanning the gap.

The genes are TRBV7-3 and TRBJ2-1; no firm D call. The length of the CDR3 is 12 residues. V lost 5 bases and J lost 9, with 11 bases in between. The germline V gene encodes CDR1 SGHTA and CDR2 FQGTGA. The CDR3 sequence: CASSPALGEQFF. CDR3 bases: TGTGCCAGCAGCCCTGCTCTAGGTGAGCAGTTCTTC.

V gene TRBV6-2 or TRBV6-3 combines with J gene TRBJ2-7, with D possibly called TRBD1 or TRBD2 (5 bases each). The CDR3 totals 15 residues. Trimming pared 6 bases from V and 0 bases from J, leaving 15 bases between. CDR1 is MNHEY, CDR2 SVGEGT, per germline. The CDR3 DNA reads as TGTGCCAGCAGCCAGGGCCTGGGGAGCTCCTACGAGCAGTACTTC. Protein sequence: CASSQGLGSSYEQYF.